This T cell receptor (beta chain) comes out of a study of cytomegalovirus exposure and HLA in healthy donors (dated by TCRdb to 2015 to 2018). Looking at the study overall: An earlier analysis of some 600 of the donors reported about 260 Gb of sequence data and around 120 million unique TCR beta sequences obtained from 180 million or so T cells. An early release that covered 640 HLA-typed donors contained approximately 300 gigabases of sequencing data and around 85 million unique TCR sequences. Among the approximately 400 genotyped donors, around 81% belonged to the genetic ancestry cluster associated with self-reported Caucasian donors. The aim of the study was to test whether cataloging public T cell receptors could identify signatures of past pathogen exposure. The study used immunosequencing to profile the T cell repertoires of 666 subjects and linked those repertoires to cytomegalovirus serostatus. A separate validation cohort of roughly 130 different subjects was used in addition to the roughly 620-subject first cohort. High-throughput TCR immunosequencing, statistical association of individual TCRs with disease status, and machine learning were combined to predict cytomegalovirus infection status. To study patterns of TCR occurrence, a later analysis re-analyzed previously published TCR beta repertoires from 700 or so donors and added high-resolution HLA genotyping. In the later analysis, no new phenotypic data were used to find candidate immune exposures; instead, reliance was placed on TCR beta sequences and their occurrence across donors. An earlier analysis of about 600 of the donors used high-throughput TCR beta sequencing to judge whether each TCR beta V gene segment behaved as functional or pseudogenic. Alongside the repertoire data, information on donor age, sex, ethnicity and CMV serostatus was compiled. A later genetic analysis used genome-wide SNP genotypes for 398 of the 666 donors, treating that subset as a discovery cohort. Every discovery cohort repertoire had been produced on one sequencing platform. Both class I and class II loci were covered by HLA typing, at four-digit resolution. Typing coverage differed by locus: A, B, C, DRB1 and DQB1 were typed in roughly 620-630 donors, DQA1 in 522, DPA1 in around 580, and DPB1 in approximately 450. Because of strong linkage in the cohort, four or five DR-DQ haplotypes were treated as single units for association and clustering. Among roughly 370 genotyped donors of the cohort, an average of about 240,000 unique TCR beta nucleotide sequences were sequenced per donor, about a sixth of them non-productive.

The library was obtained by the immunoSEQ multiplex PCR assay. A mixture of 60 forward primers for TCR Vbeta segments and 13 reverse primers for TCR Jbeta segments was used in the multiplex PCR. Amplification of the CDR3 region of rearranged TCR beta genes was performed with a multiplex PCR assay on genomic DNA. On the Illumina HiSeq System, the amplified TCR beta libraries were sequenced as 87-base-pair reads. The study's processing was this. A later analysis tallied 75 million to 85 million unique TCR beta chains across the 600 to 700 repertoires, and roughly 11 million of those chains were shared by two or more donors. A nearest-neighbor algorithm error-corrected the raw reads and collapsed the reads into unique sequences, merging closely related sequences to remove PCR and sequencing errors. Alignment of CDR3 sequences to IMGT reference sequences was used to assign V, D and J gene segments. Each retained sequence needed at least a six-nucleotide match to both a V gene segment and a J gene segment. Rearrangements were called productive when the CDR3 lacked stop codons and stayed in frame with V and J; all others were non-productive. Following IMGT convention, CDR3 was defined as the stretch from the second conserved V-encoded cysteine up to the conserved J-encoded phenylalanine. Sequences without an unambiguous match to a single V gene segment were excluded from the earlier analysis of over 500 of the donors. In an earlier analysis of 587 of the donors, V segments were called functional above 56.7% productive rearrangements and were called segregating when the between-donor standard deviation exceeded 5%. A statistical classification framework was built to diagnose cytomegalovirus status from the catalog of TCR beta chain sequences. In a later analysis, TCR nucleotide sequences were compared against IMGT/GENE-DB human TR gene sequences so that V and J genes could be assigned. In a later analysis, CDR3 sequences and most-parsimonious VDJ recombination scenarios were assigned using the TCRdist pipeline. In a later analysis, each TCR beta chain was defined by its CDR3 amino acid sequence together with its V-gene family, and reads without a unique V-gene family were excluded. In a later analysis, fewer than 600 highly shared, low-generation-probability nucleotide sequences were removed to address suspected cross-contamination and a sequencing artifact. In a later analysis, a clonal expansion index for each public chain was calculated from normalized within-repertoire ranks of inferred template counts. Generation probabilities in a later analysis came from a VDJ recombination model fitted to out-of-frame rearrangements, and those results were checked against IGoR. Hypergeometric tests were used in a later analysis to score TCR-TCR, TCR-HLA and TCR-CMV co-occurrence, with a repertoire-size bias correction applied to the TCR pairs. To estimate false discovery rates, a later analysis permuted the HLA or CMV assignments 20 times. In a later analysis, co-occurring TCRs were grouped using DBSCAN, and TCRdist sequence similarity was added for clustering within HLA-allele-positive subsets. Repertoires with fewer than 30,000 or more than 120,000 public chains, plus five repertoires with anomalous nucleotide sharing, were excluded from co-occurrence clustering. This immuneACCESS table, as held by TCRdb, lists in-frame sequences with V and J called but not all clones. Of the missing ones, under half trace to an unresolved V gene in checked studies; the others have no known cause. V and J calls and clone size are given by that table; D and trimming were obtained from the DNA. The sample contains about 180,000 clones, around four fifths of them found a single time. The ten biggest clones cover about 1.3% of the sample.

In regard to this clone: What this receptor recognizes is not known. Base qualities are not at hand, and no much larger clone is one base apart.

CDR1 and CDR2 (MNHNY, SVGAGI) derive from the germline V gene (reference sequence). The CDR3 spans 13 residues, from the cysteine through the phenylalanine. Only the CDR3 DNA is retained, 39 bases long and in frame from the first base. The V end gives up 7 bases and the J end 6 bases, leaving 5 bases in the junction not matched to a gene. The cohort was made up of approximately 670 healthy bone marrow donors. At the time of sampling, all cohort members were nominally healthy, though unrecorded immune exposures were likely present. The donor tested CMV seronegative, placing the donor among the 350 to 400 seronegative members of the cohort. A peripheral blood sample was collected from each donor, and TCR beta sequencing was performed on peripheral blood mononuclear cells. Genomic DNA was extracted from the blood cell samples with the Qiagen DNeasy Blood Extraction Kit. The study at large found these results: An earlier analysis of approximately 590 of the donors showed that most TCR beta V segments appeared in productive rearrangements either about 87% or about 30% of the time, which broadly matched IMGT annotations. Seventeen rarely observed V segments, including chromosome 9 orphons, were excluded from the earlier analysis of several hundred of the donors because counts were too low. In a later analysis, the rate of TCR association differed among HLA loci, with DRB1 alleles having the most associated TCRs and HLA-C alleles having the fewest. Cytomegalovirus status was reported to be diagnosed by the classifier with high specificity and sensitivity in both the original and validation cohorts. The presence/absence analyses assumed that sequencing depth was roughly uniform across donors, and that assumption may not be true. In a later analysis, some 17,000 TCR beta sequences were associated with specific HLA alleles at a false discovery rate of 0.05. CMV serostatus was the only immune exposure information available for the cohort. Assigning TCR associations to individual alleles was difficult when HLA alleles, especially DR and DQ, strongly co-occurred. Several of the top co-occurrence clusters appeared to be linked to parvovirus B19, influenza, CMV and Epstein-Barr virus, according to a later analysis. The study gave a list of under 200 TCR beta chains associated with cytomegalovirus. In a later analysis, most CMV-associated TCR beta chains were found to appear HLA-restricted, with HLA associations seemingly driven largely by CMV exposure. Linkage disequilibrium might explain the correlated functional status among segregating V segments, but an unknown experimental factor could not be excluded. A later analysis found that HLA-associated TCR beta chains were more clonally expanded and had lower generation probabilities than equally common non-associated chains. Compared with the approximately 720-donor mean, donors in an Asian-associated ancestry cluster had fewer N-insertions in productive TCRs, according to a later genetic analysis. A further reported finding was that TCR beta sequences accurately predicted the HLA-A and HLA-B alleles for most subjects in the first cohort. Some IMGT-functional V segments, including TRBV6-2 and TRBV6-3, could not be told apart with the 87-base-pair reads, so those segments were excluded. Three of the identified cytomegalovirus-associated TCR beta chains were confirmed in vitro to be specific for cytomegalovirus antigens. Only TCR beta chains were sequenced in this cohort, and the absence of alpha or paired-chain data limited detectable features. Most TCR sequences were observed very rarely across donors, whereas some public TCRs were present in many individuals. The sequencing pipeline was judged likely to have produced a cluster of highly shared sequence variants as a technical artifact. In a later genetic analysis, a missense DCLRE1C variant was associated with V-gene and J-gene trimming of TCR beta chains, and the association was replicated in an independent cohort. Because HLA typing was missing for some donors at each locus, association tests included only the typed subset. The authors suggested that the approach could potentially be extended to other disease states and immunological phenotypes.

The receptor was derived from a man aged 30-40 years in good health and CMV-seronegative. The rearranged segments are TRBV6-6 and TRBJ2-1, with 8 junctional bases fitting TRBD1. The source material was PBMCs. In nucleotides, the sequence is TGTGCCAGCATCCGAGGGACAGGCAATGAGCAGTTCTTC. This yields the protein CASIRGTGNEQFF.